The 28 T cell receptor beta chains below come from one sample, sequenced in a study of control samples from healthy donors and cancer patients. Repertoires were generated with immunoSEQ multiplex PCR, while TCRdb's copy carries only in-frame clones and drops some. This table holds about 160,000 clones, 94% found once. The sequenced material came from PBMCs. Every receptor here comes from a man between 60 and 75 years old with colorectal cancer.

The chain recombines TRBV14 with TRBJ1-4, with no clear D. The CDR3 length is 12 residues. Germline values: CDR1 SGHDN, CDR2 FVKESK. V was pared by 6 bases and J by 8 bases, with 10 bases between. This CDR3 is CASRLGVEKLFF. The CDR3, as DNA: TGTGCCAGCAGGCTCGGGGTGGAAAAACTGTTTTTT.

The chain joins TRBV6-5 to TRBJ1-2; weak D call: TRBD1 (6 bases). The CDR3 runs to 12 residues. The V end was cut by 6 bases, the J end by 3 bases, with 8 bases between. Per the germline V gene, CDR1 is MNHEY and CDR2 is SVGAGI. The CDR3 DNA sequence: TGTGCCAGCAGCGAGGGGGACTATGGCTACACCTTC. Protein: CASSEGDYGYTF.

The CDR3 loop is CASSSAYEQYF. The DNA of the CDR3 is TGTGCCAGCAGCTCGGCCTACGAGCAGTACTTC. V is TRBV11-2 and J is TRBJ2-7; no firm D call. V was pared by 4 bases and J by 2 bases, with 3 bases between. Germline CDR1 is SGHAT and CDR2 is FQNNGV. This CDR3 region has 11 residues.

The chain employs TRBV6-5 and TRBJ1-3, with D maybe TRBD1 (5 bases). The CDR3 contains 13 residues. Per the germline V gene, CDR1 is MNHEY and CDR2 is SVGAGI. Between the trimmed V and J ends, which lost 2 bases and 7 bases, there was a span of 9 bases. CDR3 in amino acids: CASSYGGANTIYF. CDR3 DNA: TGTGCCAGCAGTTACGGGGGTGCTAACACCATATATTTT.

A single count supports this clone. The chain carries TRBV12-2 and TRBJ1-4. TRBV12-2 is given as a pseudogene. The CDR3 is made up of 18 amino acids. CDR3 loop: CASRLGSKRDRLNEKLFF. In nucleotides, the CDR3 is TGTGCAAGTCGCTTAGGGTCGAAGAGAGATCGGCTTAATGAAAAACTGTTTTTT.

This clone was observed once. The V gene is TRBV2, the J gene TRBJ2-1, with TRBD2 as a possible D gene (6 bases). The CDR3 is made up of 13 amino acids. V lost 2 bases and J 10 bases, leaving 12 bases between the germline ends. Germline V gene lookup returns CDR1 SNHLY and CDR2 FYNNEI. CDR3 loop: CASSESGGNEQFF. CDR3 DNA sequence: TGTGCCAGCAGTGAAAGTGGGGGGAACGAGCAGTTCTTC.

CDR3 DNA sequence: TGCGCCAGCAGCCAAGATCAATCCGGGACAGAGTTAACCGGGGAGCTGTTTTTT. Its translation: CASSQDQSGTELTGELFF. J is TRBJ2-2 and V is TRBV4-1, with 7 bases identical to TRBD1. J lost 5 bases, V lost 0 bases, and 12 bases had no gene match. The V gene's germline CDR1 is MGHRA and CDR2 YSYEKL. The CDR3 is made up of 18 amino acids.

This chain links TRBV7-2 with TRBJ2-3, with 10 positions matching TRBD1. Trimming took 1 base from V and 2 from J; bases not matched to a gene: 12. The CDR3 totals 19 residues. Germline lookup yields CDR1 SGHTA and CDR2 FQGNSA. The CDR3 loop is CASSLGPPRGQGSTDTQYF. The DNA for the CDR3 is TGTGCCAGCAGCTTAGGCCCACCAAGGGGACAGGGGTCCACAGATACGCAGTATTTT.

The V gene is TRBV9, the J gene TRBJ1-2; 9 nucleotides match TRBD1. The germline V gene has CDR1 SGDLS and CDR2 YYNGEE. The CDR3 consists of 14 residues. V lost 0 bases to trimming and J lost 8 bases; unmatched junction nucleotides: 5. The CDR3 here is CASSVAQTGGGYTF. Here the CDR3 DNA reads TGTGCCAGCAGCGTAGCTCAGACAGGGGGAGGCTACACCTTC.

The J gene is TRBJ1-6, the V gene TRBV3-1 (or the pseudogene TRBV3-2), with unresolved D. The CDR3 contains 13 residues. Germline-derived CDR1 and CDR2 are LGHDT and YNNKEL (reference sequence). The germline V and J ends were trimmed by 8 bases and 3 bases, with 8 bases remaining between them. Here the CDR3 reads CASGDDYNSPLHF. Here the CDR3 DNA reads TGTGCCAGCGGGGATGACTATAATTCACCCCTCCACTTT.

This clone was observed a single time. The chain combines TRBV6-6 with TRBJ2-2, with TRBD2 matching over 12 bases. The junction had 4 bases not matched to a gene; V was cut back by 9 bases and J by 2 bases. Germline V CDR1 and CDR2: MNHNY, SVGAGI (reference sequence). CDR3 length: 15 amino acids. The CDR3 bases are TGTGCCAGTACACTAGCGGGGGGAAACACCGGGGAGCTGTTTTTT. Its protein product is CASTLAGGNTGELFF.

V usage is TRBV9 and J usage is TRBJ1-1; maybe TRBD1 (5 bases). The V gene lost 4 bases and the J gene lost 7 bases, with 17 bases spanning the gap. Germline loops: CDR1 SGDLS, CDR2 YYNGEE. The CDR3 extends over 14 amino acids. The CDR3 sequence is CASSSPPVGGEAFF. DNA of the CDR3: TGTGCCAGCAGCTCCCCCCCAGTCGGGGGTGAAGCTTTCTTT.

The rearrangement uses TRBV19 and TRBJ1-1, with 8 positions matching TRBD1. The CDR3 runs to 14 residues. The germline V gene has CDR1 LNHDA and CDR2 SQIVND (reference sequence). V dropped 6 bases and J dropped 4; count of bases not matched to a gene: 7. This CDR3 is CASSFRGPGTEAFF. The CDR3 nucleotides read TGTGCCAGTAGCTTCAGGGGGCCGGGCACTGAAGCTTTCTTT.

V gene TRBV9 combines with J gene TRBJ1-3, with D tentatively TRBD1 (5 bases). The CDR3 covers 17 residues. The V end lost 0 bases, the J end lost 0 bases, and 13 bases lay between the germline ends. Germline loops: CDR1 SGDLS, CDR2 YYNGEE. The CDR3 reads CASSVGGAGFSGNTIYF. The CDR3 DNA is TGTGCCAGCAGCGTAGGAGGGGCGGGGTTCTCTGGAAACACCATATATTTT. The full variable domain, in which reference TRBV9 and TRBJ1-3 provide the parts outside the CDR3, is DSGVTQTPKHLITATGQRVTLRCSPRSGDLSVYWYQQSLDQGLQFLIQYYNGEERAKGNILERFSAQQFPDLHSELNLSSLELGDSALYFCASSVGGAGFSGNTIYFGEGSWLTVV.

This chain connects TRBV3-1 (or the pseudogene TRBV3-2) to TRBJ2-6, with 10 bases fitting TRBD1. Germline V gene lookup returns CDR1 LGHDT and CDR2 YNNKEL (reference sequence). The CDR3 runs 17 residues. Germline trimming cut 3 bases from V and 4 bases from J; bases unmatched to any gene: 6. The CDR3 nucleotides are TGTGCCAGCAGCCAGAGGGGACAGGGGTCCGGGGCCAACGTCCTGACTTTC. As protein: CASSQRGQGSGANVLTF.

The rearrangement joins TRBV5-4 to TRBJ2-7, with D perhaps given as TRBD1 or TRBD2 (5 bases each). Germline loops: CDR1 SGHNT, CDR2 YYREEE (reference sequence). Trimming removed 2 bases at V and 11 bases at J, with 14 bases between. The CDR3 runs 12 residues. As DNA, the CDR3 is TGTGCCAGCAGCTTTGGTTCCAGGGAGAAGTACTTC. Its protein product is CASSFGSREKYF.

This CDR3 is CASSSQGLAEQETQYF. The CDR3 nucleotides are TGTGCCAGCAGCTCCCAGGGACTAGCGGAGCAAGAGACCCAGTACTTC. This chain connects TRBV7-2 to TRBJ2-5, with 11 positions matching TRBD2. This CDR3 comprises 16 residues. From germline, CDR1 is SGHTA and CDR2 FQGNSA. Unmatched junction bases numbered 6, after V lost 4 bases and J lost 2 bases.

This chain uses TRBV3-1 (or the pseudogene TRBV3-2) with TRBJ2-1, with 14 bases matching TRBD2. Germline V gives CDR1 LGHDT, CDR2 YNNKEL (reference sequence). The CDR3 spans 18 residues. V shed 4 bases, J shed 5 bases, and the junction held 10 bases outside the gene matches. Written as DNA, the CDR3 is TGTGCCAGCAGCCTCTTGACTAGCGGGGGGGCACTCGACAATGAGCAGTTCTTC. Encoded protein: CASSLLTSGGALDNEQFF.

The chain has TRBV19 and TRBJ2-1; D may be TRBD1 (5 bases). Germline V gene lookup returns CDR1 LNHDA and CDR2 SQIVND (reference sequence). This CDR3 comprises 15 residues. V was shortened by 2 bases and J by 5 bases, with 13 bases between the two germline ends. The CDR3 coding sequence is TGTGCCAGTAGTATAAAGCCAGGGCTCGACAATGAGCAGTTCTTC. Its protein is CASSIKPGLDNEQFF.

DNA for the CDR3: TGTGCCTGGAGGGGCCGGGGAGCTACGCAGTATTTT. Translation gives CAWRGRGATQYF. The chain employs TRBV30 and TRBJ2-3; the D gene is possibly TRBD2 (5 bases). Trimming shortened V by 3 bases and J by 8 bases, and 12 bases separated the two germline ends. The V gene's germline CDR1 is GTSNPN and CDR2 SVGIG (reference sequence). The length of the CDR3 is 12 residues.

The chain employs TRBV7-9 and TRBJ2-1; TRBD1 might be the D (6 bases). V lost 5 bases and J lost 1, with 12 bases in between. This CDR3 spans 15 amino acids. Looked up from germline, CDR1 is SEHNR and CDR2 is FQNEAQ (reference sequence). The CDR3 here is CASSHGTGSYNEQFF. The CDR3 DNA reads TGTGCCAGCAGCCATGGAACAGGGTCCTACAATGAGCAGTTCTTC. Complete variable domain (other parts from reference TRBV7-9 and TRBJ2-1): DTGVSQNPRHKITKRGQNVTFRCDPISEHNRLYWYRQTLGQGPEFLTYFQNEAQLEKSRLLSDRFSAERPKGSFSTLEIQRTEQGDSAMYLCASSHGTGSYNEQFFGPGTRLTVL.

The chain has TRBV30 and TRBJ2-7, with D possibly matching TRBD1 (5 bases). This CDR3 spans 12 amino acids. CDR1 and CDR2 (germline): GTSNPN, SVGIG (reference sequence). V dropped 8 bases and J dropped 2 bases, with 13 bases sitting between them. CDR3 coding DNA: TGTGCCGGAAGCTGGGGCACCTACGAGCAGTACTTC. This gives the protein CAGSWGTYEQYF.

This clone has a handful of counts. This chain links TRBV2 with TRBJ2-7; the match to TRBD1 covers 9 bases. With 8 bases clipped from V and 5 bases from J, the junction kept 4 bases outside the gene matches. The CDR3 is 12 amino acids. In germline, CDR1 is SNHLY, CDR2 FYNNEI. The CDR3 nucleotides read TGTGCCAGCCAGACAGGGGGGGACGAGCAGTACTTC. As protein: CASQTGGDEQYF.

The V gene is TRBV4-2, the J gene TRBJ2-1; 11 bases map to TRBD2. V gave up 4 bases and J gave up 4 bases; unmatched junction bases: 6. Germline assignment: CDR1 LGHNA and CDR2 YNFKEQ. The CDR3 is 16 amino acids. The CDR3 DNA reads TGTGCCAGCAGCCGCACGACTAGCGGGACTTACAATGAGCAGTTCTTC. Its protein is CASSRTTSGTYNEQFF.

In DNA, the CDR3 is TGCGCCAGCAGCCAAGTGTCGGACTATGGCTACACCTTC. Protein sequence: CASSQVSDYGYTF. The chain combines TRBV4-1 with TRBJ1-2, with D hard to call. Germline CDR1 MGHRA, CDR2 YSYEKL. The length of the CDR3 is 13 residues. Deletions cut 1 base from V and 3 bases from J, with 6 bases between.

The chain is built from TRBV5-1 and TRBJ2-5, with 7 bases that match TRBD1. V lost 2 bases, J lost 5 bases, and 3 bases stayed unmatched. Germline lookup yields CDR1 SGHRS and CDR2 YFSETQ. This CDR3 region has 13 residues. The DNA for the CDR3 is TGCGCCAGCAGCTTACAGGGGTGGGAGACCCAGTACTTC. Translation gives CASSLQGWETQYF. Using reference TRBV5-1 and TRBJ2-5 for the parts outside the CDR3, the full variable domain is KAGVTQTPRYLIKTRGQQVTLSCSPISGHRSVSWYQQTPGQGLQFLFEYFSETQRNKGNFPGRFSGRQFSNSRSEMNVSTLELGDSALYLCASSLQGWETQYFGPGTRLLVL.

This clone was observed a handful of times. The chain couples TRBV5-8 to TRBJ1-1; 7 bases are shared with TRBD1. The CDR3 has 13 residues. Germline V CDR1 and CDR2: SGHTS, YDEGEE. The trim removed 5 bases at V and 4 bases at J, leaving 5 bases unmatched. DNA of the CDR3: TGTGCCAGCAGGTTTGACAGGGTCACTGAAGCTTTCTTT. This gives the protein CASRFDRVTEAFF.

The gene calls are TRBV23-1 and TRBJ1-2, with 10 bases fitting TRBD1. TRBV23-1 is filed as an ORF, its function uncertain. V lost 1 base and J lost 7; bases outside the gene matches: 18. CDR3 size: 19 residues. CDR3 coding DNA: TGCGCCAGCAGTCAATGTTCCCCGGGACAGGGGTTCGTGCTTGCTGGCTACACCTTC. Protein sequence: CASSQCSPGQGFVLAGYTF.